A selection of T cell receptor beta chains follows, all from one sample in a study of blood T cell repertoires in COVID-19. The table came from immunoSEQ multiplex PCR; TCRdb's copy has only in-frame clones and leaves some out. The sample yields around 130,000 clones, 80% to 90% seen once. Material for sequencing was peripheral blood. These receptors were obtained from a human donor in a cohort sampled during active COVID-19. Both conserved end residues are part of each CDR3. A D gene is named only where the DNA matches it firmly. A clone size is listed for some rows: how often the clone was seen (once, few, many), or a class if it is expanded.

v_call	j_call	d_call	clone_size	cdr3_aa	cdr3_nt
TRBV10-3	TRBJ1-1	-	few	CAISEKEWAFF	TGTGCCATCAGTGAAAAGGAGTGGGCTTTCTTT
TRBV5-6	TRBJ2-1	TRBD1	-	CASSLRAGGSYNEQFF	TGTGCCAGCAGCTTGAGGGCAGGGGGTTCCTACAATGAGCAGTTCTTC
TRBV2	TRBJ1-2	TRBD1	-	CASSEVTGSYGYTF	TGTGCCAGCAGTGAAGTGACAGGGTCCTATGGCTACACCTTC
TRBV12-3/TRBV12-4	TRBJ1-6	-	few	CASSRNSPLHF	TGTGCCAGCAGTCGTAATTCACCCCTCCACTTT
TRBV4-2	TRBJ1-5	-	-	CASSLSGDSNQPQHF	TGTGCCAGCAGCCTATCAGGGGATAGCAATCAGCCCCAGCATTTT
TRBV5-5	TRBJ1-1	-	-	CASSQRTTEAFF	TGTGCCAGCAGCCAAAGAACAACTGAAGCTTTCTTT
TRBV6-5	TRBJ1-2	-	-	CASTRGLVDGYTF	TGTGCCAGTACAAGGGGGTTAGTCGATGGCTACACCTTC
TRBV11-2	TRBJ2-7	-	few	CASSLEGGYEQYF	TGTGCCAGCAGCTTAGAAGGGGGCTACGAGCAGTACTTC
TRBV6-5	TRBJ1-1	TRBD1	-	CASSSTGAGTEAFF	TGTGCCAGCAGTAGTACAGGGGCAGGCACTGAAGCTTTCTTT
TRBV30	TRBJ1-6	-	-	CAWTARGNSPLHF	TGTGCCTGGACCGCCAGGGGCAATTCACCCCTCCACTTT
TRBV7-9	TRBJ1-1	-	-	CASSFSSNTEAFF	TGTGCCAGCAGCTTTTCCTCGAACACTGAAGCTTTCTTT
TRBV7-8	TRBJ1-6	-	-	CASSLYGRDSPLHF	TGTGCCAGCAGCTTATACGGGCGGGATTCACCCCTCCACTTT
TRBV29-1	TRBJ2-7	TRBD2	-	CSAGEGPLYEQYF	TGCAGCGCCGGGGAGGGGCCACTCTACGAGCAGTACTTC
TRBV5-6	TRBJ2-3	TRBD2	-	CASSLFLRGADTQYF	TGTGCCAGCAGCTTGTTTCTGCGGGGGGCAGATACGCAGTATTTT
TRBV5-1	TRBJ1-6	TRBD1	-	CASSLFPGQGKSPLHF	TGCGCCAGCAGCCTCTTCCCGGGACAGGGGAAATCACCCCTCCACTTT
TRBV18	TRBJ2-3	TRBD2	-	CASSPPGLAGGSTDTQYF	TGTGCCAGCTCACCACCGGGACTAGCGGGGGGTTCCACAGATACGCAGTATTTT
TRBV18	TRBJ2-5	-	-	CASSPSQKGETQYF	TGTGCCAGCTCACCCAGTCAGAAGGGGGAGACCCAGTACTTC
TRBV2	TRBJ1-2	TRBD1	-	CASRAGGQEGYTF	TGTGCCAGCAGAGCAGGGGGACAGGAAGGCTACACCTTC
TRBV6-6	TRBJ2-7	TRBD2	-	CASSYGTSNNEQYF	TGTGCCAGCAGTTACGGGACTAGTAACAACGAGCAGTACTTC
TRBV29-1	TRBJ1-1	-	-	CSVGNTGMNTEAFF	TGCAGCGTGGGCAACACAGGGATGAACACTGAAGCTTTCTTT
TRBV10-2	TRBJ1-6	-	-	CASTVANSPLHF	TGCGCCAGCACTGTGGCAAATTCACCCCTCCACTTT
TRBV5-4	TRBJ1-1	-	-	CASSSGTMNTEAFF	TGTGCCAGCAGCTCCGGGACAATGAACACTGAAGCTTTCTTT
TRBV12-2	TRBJ2-3	-	once	CASRLWVEGNRDTTDTQYF	TGTGCAAGTCGCTTATGGGTGGAAGGTAACCGGGACACCACAGATACGCAGTATTTT
TRBV9	TRBJ1-5	TRBD1	-	CASSVGQGRNQPQHF	TGTGCCAGCAGCGTAGGACAGGGCAGAAATCAGCCCCAGCATTTT
TRBV24-1	TRBJ1-5	-	-	CATSDRSSNQPQHF	TGTGCCACCAGTGATCGTAGTAGCAATCAGCCCCAGCATTTT
TRBV18	TRBJ1-2	-	-	CASSPRAYTNYGYTF	TGTGCCAGCTCACCGAGGGCGTATACTAACTATGGCTACACCTTC
TRBV11-2	TRBJ1-1	-	few	CASSLDAGGLLNTEAFF	TGTGCCAGCAGCTTAGATGCGGGGGGACTTCTCAACACTGAAGCTTTCTTT
TRBV13	TRBJ2-3	TRBD1	-	CASSRDRAADTQYF	TGTGCCAGCAGCCGGGACAGGGCAGCAGATACGCAGTATTTT
TRBV4-2	TRBJ1-2	TRBD1	few	CASSRDRATNYGYTF	TGTGCCAGCAGCCGGGACAGGGCCACAAACTATGGCTACACCTTC
TRBV29-1	TRBJ2-2	TRBD2	-	CSVRRGGQENGELFF	TGCAGCGTCCGGCGGGGGGGCCAGGAGAACGGGGAGCTGTTTTTT
TRBV7-9	TRBJ2-7	TRBD2	-	CASSLATSRYEQYF	TGTGCCAGCAGCTTAGCGACTAGCCGTTACGAGCAGTACTTC
TRBV5-6	TRBJ2-7	-	-	CASSRAYEQYF	TGTGCCAGCAGTCGCGCCTACGAGCAGTACTTC
TRBV9	TRBJ1-4	TRBD1	-	CASSPVVDRGEKLFF	TGTGCCAGCAGCCCAGTCGTGGACAGGGGTGAAAAACTGTTTTTT
TRBV7-3	TRBJ2-2	-	-	CASSLTGPGSGELFF	TGTGCCAGCAGCTTAACGGGGCCGGGCTCCGGGGAGCTGTTTTTT
TRBV19	TRBJ1-2	-	-	CASSLLLVVPSFTF	TGTGCCAGTAGTCTTCTTCTAGTCGTACCGAGTTTCACCTTC
TRBV5-4	TRBJ1-2	TRBD1	once	CASSPSSRDRGLKGYTF	TGTGCCAGCAGCCCTAGTTCCCGGGACAGGGGGCTGAAGGGCTACACCTTC
TRBV15	TRBJ2-1	TRBD1	-	CATSRDQGVNNEQFF	TGTGCCACCAGCAGAGATCAGGGGGTAAACAATGAGCAGTTCTTC
TRBV28	TRBJ1-2	-	once	CASSSRDRSGYGYTF	TGTGCCAGCAGTTCACGAGACAGGAGTGGCTATGGCTACACCTTC
TRBV29-1	TRBJ2-7	-	-	CSAETSLAGEQYF	TGCAGCGCCGAGACAAGTCTTGCAGGCGAGCAGTACTTC
TRBV2	TRBJ2-7	TRBD2	-	CASSGQAGALEQYF	TGTGCCAGCAGTGGACAAGCGGGGGCTCTCGAGCAGTACTTC
TRBV3-1/TRBV3-2	TRBJ2-1	-	few	CASSQVLGTPYNEQFF	TGTGCCAGCAGCCAAGTGTTGGGGACTCCCTACAATGAGCAGTTCTTC
TRBV9	TRBJ1-6	TRBD1	-	CASSPTGGDSPLHF	TGTGCCAGCAGCCCCACAGGGGGGGATTCACCCCTCCACTTT
TRBV2	TRBJ2-1	TRBD2	once	CASSPGGAYNEQFF	TGTGCCAGCAGTCCCGGGGGGGCCTACAATGAGCAGTTCTTC
TRBV19	TRBJ1-1	-	-	CASKLGSSPTEAFF	TGTGCCAGTAAACTAGGATCCAGCCCCACTGAAGCTTTCTTT
TRBV5-6	TRBJ2-7	TRBD2	-	CASSKIAGAYEQYF	TGTGCCAGCAGCAAAATAGCGGGGGCGTACGAGCAGTACTTC
TRBV5-8	TRBJ2-1	-	-	CASSLQEGSYNEQFF	TGTGCCAGCAGCCTACAGGAGGGCTCCTACAATGAGCAGTTCTTC
TRBV30	TRBJ1-1	-	-	CAATGYTEAFF	TGTGCCGCCACAGGGTACACTGAAGCTTTCTTT
TRBV12-5	TRBJ1-5	-	-	CASGFTEPQHF	TGTGCTAGCGGTTTCACGGAGCCCCAGCATTTT
TRBV27	TRBJ2-7	TRBD1	-	CASSPAQGAGTYEQYF	TGTGCCAGCAGCCCAGCCCAGGGGGCCGGCACCTACGAGCAGTACTTC
TRBV7-2	TRBJ2-7	TRBD1	-	CASRNPGGSYEQYF	TGTGCCAGCAGGAACCCAGGGGGCTCCTACGAGCAGTACTTC
TRBV7-8	TRBJ2-2	-	-	CARGSAGELFF	TGTGCCAGGGGTAGCGCCGGGGAGCTGTTTTTT
TRBV7-9	TRBJ2-1	TRBD1	-	CASSPGQAVQDEQFF	TGTGCCAGCAGCCCTGGACAGGCCGTACAGGATGAGCAGTTCTTC
TRBV10-1	TRBJ1-5	-	few	CASPVDRKNQPQHF	TGCGCCAGCCCTGTCGACAGGAAAAATCAGCCCCAGCATTTT
TRBV30	TRBJ2-6	-	-	CAWSRAGGNLGANVLTF	TGTGCCTGGAGTAGGGCGGGCGGGAACTTGGGGGCCAACGTCCTGACTTTC
TRBV7-9	TRBJ2-1	-	-	CASYPRGSSYNEQFF	TGTGCCAGCTACCCCCGGGGAAGCTCCTACAATGAGCAGTTCTTC